Shown below are 4 T cell receptor beta chains from a single sample sequenced in a study of shared clonotypes between healthy human individuals. Some clones are missing from TCRdb's copy, which holds only in-frame ones; the method was immunoSEQ multiplex PCR. The repertoire has some 1 million clones, around 76% of them found once; the top ten carry approximately 1.5%. The sequenced material came from memory CD4+ T cells sorted from blood. Subset meaning: CD45RA-negative fraction. Receptors were obtained from a man aged 18 to 29 in good health.

The chain joins TRBV7-8 to TRBJ2-1, with 14 bases matching TRBD2. The CDR3 runs 17 residues. J lost 8 bases, V lost 1 base, and 7 bases had no gene match. The germline CDR1 and CDR2 sequences are SGHVS and FQNEAQ. CDR3 DNA sequence: TGTGCCAGCAGCTTAGAGCGGACTAGCGGGGGGCAGGATGAGCAGTTCTTC. Translation gives CASSLERTSGGQDEQFF.

The chain uses TRBV2 and TRBJ2-7; D uncertain. V was trimmed by 7 bases and J by 1 base, leaving 14 bases between them. Germline V gene data show CDR1 as SNHLY and CDR2 as FYNNEI. The CDR3 is 14 residues long. DNA for the CDR3: TGTGCCAGCACCACCGGAGAGGATTCCTACGAGCAGTACTTC. Translation gives CASTTGEDSYEQYF.

There are a few counts of this clone. This sample also contains other DNA sequences that code for the same CDR3. This chain's CDR3 is CASSRQGEAFF. The CDR3 region has the DNA TGTGCCAGCAGCCGACAGGGTGAAGCTTTCTTT. The rearrangement joins TRBV7-9 to TRBJ1-1, with 7 bases identical to TRBD1. The ends lost 5 bases at V and 7 bases at J; junction bases unmatched: 1. The CDR3 sequence is 11 residues long. Per the germline V gene, CDR1 is SEHNR and CDR2 is FQNEAQ (reference sequence).

The chain carries TRBV10-3 and TRBJ1-5; D possibly corresponds to TRBD1 (5 bases). V was clipped by 6 bases and J by 1 base, with 13 bases between them. The CDR3 is made up of 15 amino acids. CDR1 is ENHRY and CDR2 is SYGVKD in the germline V gene. The CDR3 region has the DNA TGTGCCATCAGCAATATCCGGGACAGCAATCAGCCCCAGCATTTT. This encodes CAISNIRDSNQPQHF.